Each of the 14 T cell receptor beta chains below was sequenced from the same sample in a study of T cells in Graves' hyperthyroidism and ophthalmopathy. From RNA transcripts, TCR beta CDR3 regions were amplified. With the HTBI primer set, the TCR CDR3 went through a first round of RT-PCR. TCRdb reprocessed the multiplex PCR reads with MiXCR, giving one entry per CDR3 protein. The table includes about 520,000 distinct CDR3 sequences, roughly 20% detected once. Sample: blood. Receptor source: a man younger than 30 with Graves' hyperthyroidism.

J is TRBJ1-5 and V is TRBV20-1; D not certain. The germline V gene encodes CDR1 DFQATT and CDR2 SNEGSKA (reference sequence). The CDR3 totals 15 residues. V lost 0 bases and J 7 bases, leaving 16 bases between the germline ends. CDR3 sequence (DNA): TGCAGTGCTAGAGATCGGAGGGCCCTAAGGCAGCCCCAGCATTTT. It specifies CSARDRRALRQPQHF.

In its sample, this clonotype was seen many times. Written as DNA, the CDR3 is TGTGCCAGCAGTCCCCCCGAGACAGGGTCCCACGAGCAGTACTTC. Protein: CASSPPETGSHEQYF. The chain carries TRBV12-3 or TRBV12-4 and TRBJ2-7; 7 nucleotides align to TRBD1. V shed 5 bases, J shed 5 bases, and the junction held 12 bases outside the gene matches. The CDR3 totals 15 residues.

This clonotype came up a few times. The chain recombines TRBV7-2 with TRBJ1-2, with 9 bases lining up with TRBD1. Germline lookup yields CDR1 SGHTA and CDR2 FQGNSA. The V segment lost 5 bases and the J segment 3 bases; nucleotides outside the gene matches: 4. The CDR3 has 14 amino acids. The CDR3 is CASSPTGGYYGYTF. The CDR3 DNA reads as TGTGCCAGCAGCCCCACAGGGGGCTACTATGGCTACACCTTC.

This clonotype was counted many times. This chain links TRBV2 with TRBJ1-2; D ambiguous. Germline CDR1 is SNHLY and CDR2 is FYNNEI. The CDR3 spans 13 residues. Trimming stripped 1 base from V and 7 bases from J, with 10 bases between. As DNA, the CDR3 is TGTGCCAGCAGTGAAGGCTATCGTTCTGGCTACACCTTC. Translation: CASSEGYRSGYTF.

This clonotype appeared a few times. The chain is built from TRBV28 and TRBJ2-7, with a weak D call TRBD2 (6 bases). This CDR3 is 15 amino acids long. V was pared by 6 bases and J by 0 bases, with 15 bases between. Germline V CDR1 and CDR2: MDHEN, SYDVKM. The CDR3 sequence is CASSMTGVLSYEQYF. The CDR3 nucleotides read TGTGCCAGCAGCATGACGGGGGTACTCTCCTACGAGCAGTACTTC.

This clonotype has a count of ten or more. The J gene is TRBJ2-2, the V gene TRBV12-3 or TRBV12-4, with D possibly being TRBD2 (6 bases). The CDR3 spans 16 residues. The V end lost 1 base, the J end lost 7 bases, and 16 bases lay between the germline ends. CDR3 DNA sequence: TGTGCCAGCAGTTTAGGGGCAGGGAGGAGAAACGGGGAGCTGTTTTTT. Translation gives CASSLGAGRRNGELFF.

This clonotype was counted many times. CDR3 residues: CASSTYPEQYF. The CDR3 coding sequence is TGTGCCAGTAGTACCTACCCCGAGCAGTACTTC. The J gene is TRBJ2-7, the V gene TRBV19; D ambiguous. The germline CDR1 and CDR2 sequences are LNHDA and SQIVND (reference sequence). The CDR3 is 11 residues long. Trimming stripped 4 bases from V and 6 bases from J, with 7 bases between.

This clonotype was detected only once. The chain has TRBV24-1 and TRBJ2-2, with D tentatively TRBD1 (5 bases). This CDR3 comprises 15 residues. V was cut by 3 bases and J by 1 base, with 8 bases left in between. Germline CDR1 is KGHDR and CDR2 is SFDVKD. This CDR3 reads CATSDQGRNTGELFF. The CDR3 region has the DNA TGTGCCACCAGTGATCAGGGTCGGAACACCGGGGAGCTGTTTTTT.

This clonotype was counted a few times. V is TRBV4-1 and J is TRBJ1-1, with TRBD1 identical over 7 bases. Germline V gene lookup returns CDR1 MGHRA and CDR2 YSYEKL. The length of the CDR3 is 16 residues. Trimming removed 7 bases from V and 5 bases from J; junction bases left unmatched: 16. CDR3 coding DNA: TGCGCCAGCACCGCCGAGGCAGGGGGTTATACGACTGAAGCTTTCTTT. As protein: CASTAEAGGYTTEAFF.

This clonotype came up a few times. This may be a read error, as it is one base from a much larger clone. Here the CDR3 omits its conserved ending phenylalanine or tryptophan, so a read error is the likely source. This sequence joins TRBV24-1 and TRBJ1-2; TRBD1 aligns across 7 bases. This CDR3 spans 16 amino acids. Germline CDR1 KGHDR, CDR2 SFDVKD. The V segment lost 5 bases and the J segment 8 bases; nucleotides outside the gene matches: 16. For the CDR3, the DNA is TGTGCCACCAGTGCCACGAGAACCACAGGGGTTGAGGGCTACACCGTC. Translating it yields CATSATRTTGVEGYTV.

The sample holds many counts of this clonotype. V usage is TRBV27 and J usage is TRBJ1-2; a weak D match, TRBD1 (6 bases). V was clipped by 4 bases and J by 8 bases, with 14 bases between them. Germline CDR1 is MNHEY and CDR2 is SMNVEV (reference sequence). The CDR3 sequence is 13 residues long. The CDR3 reads CASSSHRDNGYTF. The CDR3 bases are TGTGCCAGCAGTTCCCATAGGGACAACGGCTACACCTTC.

The chain employs TRBV10-3 and TRBJ2-7, with 9 nucleotides matching TRBD1. The junction had 11 bases not matched to a gene; V was cut back by 4 bases and J by 7 bases. CDR1 is ENHRY and CDR2 is SYGVKD in the germline V gene. The CDR3 runs to 15 residues. The CDR3 region is CAISASTGGFGEQYF. The CDR3 nucleotides are TGTGCCATCAGTGCATCGACAGGGGGTTTTGGGGAGCAGTACTTC.

In this sample, this clonotype turned up many times. This chain links TRBV10-3 with TRBJ2-7; D gene uncertain. Looked up from germline, CDR1 is ENHRY and CDR2 is SYGVKD. Trimming stripped 3 bases from V and 0 bases from J, with 9 bases between. This CDR3 has 14 amino acids. CDR3 DNA sequence: TGTGCCATCAGTGACGTTATGACCTCCTACGAGCAGTACTTC. Its translation: CAISDVMTSYEQYF.

The chain couples TRBV5-1 to TRBJ1-2; weak D call: TRBD1 (6 bases). CDR3 length: 14 residues. V dropped 4 bases and J dropped 5 bases, with 15 bases sitting between them. CDR1 and CDR2 (germline): SGHRS, YFSETQ. CDR3 loop: CASSPTGSLYGYTF. The CDR3 bases are TGCGCCAGCAGCCCGACAGGATCTCTATATGGCTACACCTTC. The whole variable domain, remainder taken from reference TRBV5-1 and TRBJ1-2, is KAGVTQTPRYLIKTRGQQVTLSCSPISGHRSVSWYQQTPGQGLQFLFEYFSETQRNKGNFPGRFSGRQFSNSRSEMNVSTLELGDSALYLCASSPTGSLYGYTFGSGTRLTVV.